One sample yielded the 14 T cell receptor beta chains listed below, sequenced in a study of cytomegalovirus exposure and HLA in healthy donors (dated by TCRdb to 2016 to 2017). The library was built by means of the immunoSEQ multiplex PCR assay. For the multiplex PCR, a mixture combining 60 forward primers for TCR Vbeta segments and 13 reverse primers for TCR Jbeta segments was used. What TCRdb holds here is the immuneACCESS table cut down to in-frame rearrangements. Part of the clones is not present; checked against another copy, under half of the missing clones reflect an unresolved V gene, and the others are unexplained. The table for this sample lists around 110,000 clones; over 8% of them were counted only once. Less than 4% of the sample belongs to the ten largest clones. Sequencing used PBMCs. These receptors came from a man aged 25-45 years in good health and CMV-seronegative.

This clone has more than one count but fewer than ten. The chain couples TRBV27 to TRBJ1-5; possibly TRBD1 for D (6 bases). Trimming stripped 6 bases from V and 0 bases from J, with 15 bases between. Germline V gene data show CDR1 as MNHEY and CDR2 as SMNVEV (reference sequence). The CDR3 spans 16 residues. CDR3 loop: CASRRTVDLSNQPQHF. CDR3 DNA sequence: TGTGCCAGCAGAAGGACAGTGGACCTTAGCAATCAGCCCCAGCATTTT.

V usage is TRBV28 and J usage is TRBJ2-1, with 9 bases matching TRBD2. This CDR3 is 15 amino acids long. J was trimmed by 7 bases and V by 2 bases; bases with no gene match: 6. In germline, CDR1 is MDHEN, CDR2 SYDVKM. CDR3: CASSLDGGRGNEQFF. The CDR3 DNA is TGTGCCAGCAGTTTAGACGGCGGGAGGGGGAATGAGCAGTTCTTC.

The rearrangement joins TRBV29-1 to TRBJ2-1; 10 nucleotides agree with TRBD2. Per germline, CDR1 SQVTM and CDR2 ANQGSEA. The CDR3 extends over 15 amino acids. After removal of 2 bases from V and 1 base from J, the junction contained 2 bases not matched to a gene. The chain's CDR3 is CSVELAGDSYNEQFF. CDR3 in DNA: TGCAGCGTTGAACTAGCGGGGGATTCCTACAATGAGCAGTTCTTC.

This clone was counted a few times. The chain combines TRBV7-6 with TRBJ1-1, with TRBD1 matching 7 bases. The trim removed 5 bases at V and 5 bases at J, leaving 14 bases unmatched. CDR3 size: 16 residues. Germline-derived CDR1 and CDR2 are SGHVS and FNYEAQ. CDR3 nucleotide sequence: TGTGCCAGCAGCGGTTCCTCCAGACAGGGCCGGACTGAAGCTTTCTTT. The encoded protein is CASSGSSRQGRTEAFF. Full variable domain (outside the CDR3, taken from reference TRBV7-6 and TRBJ1-1): GAGVSQSPRYKVTKRGQDVALRCDPISGHVSLYWYRQALGQGPEFLTYFNYEAQQDKSGLPNDRFSAERPEGSISTLTIQRTEQRDSAMYRCASSGSSRQGRTEAFFGQGTRLTVV.

V gene TRBV21-1 combines with J gene TRBJ2-7; no check of the table's D call, TRBD1, against the DNA was made. TRBV21-1 corresponds to a pseudogene. The CDR3 has 16 amino acids. CDR3 sequence (DNA): TGTGCCAGCAGCAAACTCTCTGTGGGCACCTCCTACGAGCAGTACTTC. The encoded protein is CASSKLSVGTSYEQYF.

The CDR3, as DNA: TGTGCCAGCTCACCAGTGGGGACAGGGAGCTACGAGCAGTACTTC. This gives the protein CASSPVGTGSYEQYF. V and J are TRBV18 and TRBJ2-7; TRBD1 agrees at 9 bases. This CDR3 spans 15 amino acids. Germline V lookup: CDR1 KGHSH, CDR2 LQKENI. Trimming took 2 bases from V and 3 from J; bases not matched to a gene: 5. The full variable domain, its missing parts supplied by reference TRBV18 and TRBJ2-7, is NAGVMQNPRHLVRRRGQEARLRCSPMKGHSHVYWYRQLPEEGLKFMVYLQKENIIDESGMPKERFSAEFPKEGPSILRIQQVVRGDSAAYFCASSPVGTGSYEQYFGPGTRLTVT.

V gene TRBV6-1 combines with J gene TRBJ2-7, with 10 bases aligning to TRBD1. The CDR3 is 16 residues long. The junction had 10 bases not matched to a gene; V was cut back by 2 bases and J by 6 bases. Germline V gives CDR1 MNHNS, CDR2 SASEGT. The CDR3 nucleotides are TGTGCCAGCAGTGAAAGGGGGACAGGGGAACGGGGCGAGCAGTACTTC. Translated, it gives CASSERGTGERGEQYF.

DNA for the CDR3: TGTGCCAGTAAGACTAGCGGGGGGGAAAATTCCTACGAGCAGTACTTC. Residues: CASKTSGGENSYEQYF. The rearrangement links TRBV19 to TRBJ2-7; 14 bases align to TRBD2. The CDR3 runs to 16 residues. Germline assignment: CDR1 LNHDA and CDR2 SQIVND (reference sequence). V was clipped by 7 bases and J by 1 base; unmatched bases: 6.

DNA for the CDR3: TGTGCCAGCAGTGTTGGGGACAGGGATAGCAATCAGCCCCAGCATTTT. It yields the protein CASSVGDRDSNQPQHF. The V gene is TRBV6-1, the J gene TRBJ1-5; TRBD1 agrees at 9 bases. V was pared by 4 bases and J by 0 bases, with 4 bases of the junction left unmatched. This CDR3 comprises 16 residues. Germline V gene sequence: CDR1 MNHNS, CDR2 SASEGT.

This clone was recorded a few times. V and J are TRBV10-3 and TRBJ2-1; tentative D call: TRBD2 (5 bases). CDR1 ENHRY and CDR2 SYGVKD come from the germline V gene. This CDR3 spans 12 amino acids. The V end lost 2 bases, the J end lost 6 bases, and 5 bases lay between the germline ends. CDR3 residues: CAISETSNEQFF. The DNA for the CDR3 is TGTGCCATCAGTGAGACTAGCAATGAGCAGTTCTTC.

There are a few counts of this clone. V gene TRBV19 combines with J gene TRBJ1-2, with 8 positions matching TRBD1. CDR1 LNHDA and CDR2 SQIVND come from the germline V gene (reference sequence). Losses at the gene ends were 5 bases for V and 5 bases for J; bases not matched to a gene: 7. The CDR3 sequence is 14 residues long. The CDR3 DNA reads TGTGCCAGTAGTCGGACAGGGAGAATGTATGGCTACACCTTC. It yields the protein CASSRTGRMYGYTF.

Only a few counts were recorded for this clone. The chain joins TRBV30 to TRBJ2-7; D not resolved. Germline values: CDR1 GTSNPN, CDR2 SVGIG (reference sequence). V was pared by 2 bases and J by 3 bases, with 11 bases between. The CDR3 length is 13 residues. CDR3 amino acids: CAWSRGPLYEQYF. The CDR3 DNA reads as TGTGCCTGGAGTCGTGGGCCCCTCTACGAGCAGTACTTC.

This clone was picked up a small number of times. J is TRBJ2-2 and V is TRBV9, with 9 bases identical to TRBD1. V gave up 0 bases and J gave up 8 bases; unmatched junction bases: 17. Germline CDR1 SGDLS, CDR2 YYNGEE. This CDR3 has 19 amino acids. CDR3 sequence: CASSVASGRPGQGPGELFF. The CDR3 coding sequence is TGTGCCAGCAGCGTAGCATCCGGGAGACCGGGACAGGGCCCGGGGGAGCTGTTTTTT.

This clone was seen a few times. V gene TRBV7-2 combines with J gene TRBJ1-2; maybe TRBD1 (6 bases). Trimming shortened V by 5 bases and J by 4 bases, and 17 bases separated the two germline ends. This CDR3 comprises 15 residues. Germline V gene data show CDR1 as SGHTA and CDR2 as FQGNSA. In nucleotides, the CDR3 is TGTGCCAGCAGCCCGATGCGTCTCAGGGGCTATGGCTACACCTTC. It yields the protein CASSPMRLRGYGYTF. The whole variable domain, remainder taken from reference TRBV7-2 and TRBJ1-2, is GAGVSQSPSNKVTEKGKDVELRCDPISGHTALYWYRQSLGQGLEFLIYFQGNSAPDKSGLPSDRFSAERTGGSVSTLTIQRTQQEDSAVYLCASSPMRLRGYGYTFGSGTRLTVV.